This is a list of T cell receptor beta chains from one sample in a study of beta chain features in type 1 diabetes. The assay was immunoSEQ multiplex PCR, and TCRdb's table has in-frame clones only and misses some. The profile shows 350,000 to 450,000 clones, over 12% of them singletons. Specimen: naive CD4+ T cells from blood. The source of these receptors is a woman aged 18-29 years in good health. The CDR3 runs from the conserved cysteine through the conserved F or W. The D gene is left open where the match is weak. Part of the rows lack a size; the others show once, few, many or a class for expanded clones.

NA,TRBV7-2,few,TRBJ1-4,CASSLAGPGEKLFF,TGTGCCAGCAGCTTAGCGGGTCCAGGGGAAAAACTGTTTTTT
NA,TRBV30,NA,TRBJ2-7,CAWSVIPYEQYF,TGTGCCTGGAGTGTCATCCCCTACGAGCAGTACTTC
TRBD2,TRBV25-1,few,TRBJ2-1,CASRSHSPGLAGAEQFF,TGTGCCAGCAGAAGCCACTCACCGGGACTAGCGGGAGCTGAGCAGTTCTTC
NA,TRBV29-1,NA,TRBJ2-1,CSVEGQGPPTEQFF,TGCAGCGTTGAAGGTCAGGGGCCTCCTACTGAGCAGTTCTTC
TRBD1,TRBV6-1,NA,TRBJ1-5,CASSGTGGQPQHF,TGTGCCAGCAGTGGGACAGGGGGACAGCCCCAGCATTTT
TRBD1,TRBV25-1,few,TRBJ2-7,CASSFGTVAYEQYF,TGTGCCAGTAGTTTCGGGACAGTCGCCTACGAGCAGTACTTC
NA,TRBV18,NA,TRBJ2-3,CASSLILGLRSTDTQYF,TGTGCCAGCTCCCTAATCCTTGGACTCCGTAGCACAGATACGCAGTATTTT
TRBD2,TRBV2,NA,TRBJ2-1,CAVDPGLAGGYNEQFF,TGTGCCGTTGATCCGGGACTAGCGGGAGGGTACAATGAGCAGTTCTTC
NA,TRBV29-1,NA,TRBJ1-3,CSVTGARDSGNTIYF,TGCAGCGTCACAGGAGCCCGAGACTCTGGAAACACCATATATTTT
NA,TRBV5-1,few,TRBJ2-2,CASSLESGWELFF,TGCGCCAGCAGCTTGGAGTCGGGGTGGGAGCTGTTTTTT
TRBD1,TRBV6-5,few,TRBJ1-1,CASRGLTGEISEAFF,TGTGCCAGCAGAGGGTTGACAGGGGAAATCTCTGAAGCTTTCTTT
NA,TRBV7-2,NA,TRBJ1-3,CASSLAVGGAGGNTIYF,TGTGCCAGCAGCTTAGCCGTAGGGGGGGCCGGTGGAAACACCATATATTTT
NA,TRBV30,NA,TRBJ1-2,CAWSAVLGGGSGNYGYTF,TGTGCCTGGAGTGCCGTTCTGGGAGGGGGTTCCGGTAACTATGGCTACACCTTC
NA,TRBV7-9,NA,TRBJ2-1,CASSQRQAVNEQFF,TGTGCCAGCAGCCAGAGACAGGCGGTCAATGAGCAGTTCTTC
NA,TRBV10-3,once,TRBJ1-5,CAISDQLNQPQHF,TGTGCCATCAGTGACCAGTTAAATCAGCCCCAGCATTTT
NA,TRBV29-1,few,TRBJ2-1,CSVRQATYNEQFF,TGCAGCGTTAGACAGGCAACCTACAATGAGCAGTTCTTC
NA,TRBV15,few,TRBJ2-3,CATSRPGSTDTQYF,TGTGCCACCAGCAGACCCGGTAGCACAGATACGCAGTATTTT
NA,TRBV30,NA,TRBJ2-3,CAWSVEAATDTQYF,TGTGCCTGGAGTGTCGAAGCGGCTACAGATACGCAGTATTTT
NA,TRBV18,NA,TRBJ1-1,CASSYIRGPEAFF,TGTGCCAGCTCATATATTCGGGGTCCTGAAGCTTTCTTT
NA,TRBV12-5,NA,TRBJ1-1,CASGRDSLVNTEAFF,TGTGCTAGTGGTAGAGACAGCTTGGTGAACACTGAAGCTTTCTTT
NA,TRBV6-5,NA,TRBJ2-5,CASSFRHREETQYF,TGTGCCAGCAGTTTCCGACACAGGGAAGAGACCCAGTACTTC
TRBD2,TRBV18,NA,TRBJ2-7,CASSPRTSGSYEQYF,TGTGCCAGCTCACCTAGGACTAGCGGGAGCTACGAGCAGTACTTC
TRBD2,TRBV6-5,NA,TRBJ2-3,CASEAGGTDTQYF,TGTGCCAGCGAAGCGGGAGGGACAGATACGCAGTATTTT
TRBD2,TRBV9,few,TRBJ2-7,CASSVEELAGGPWNEQYF,TGTGCCAGCAGCGTAGAGGAGCTAGCGGGAGGGCCATGGAACGAGCAGTACTTC
NA,TRBV18,few,TRBJ1-5,CASSPGLNDQPQHF,TGTGCCAGCTCACCAGGGCTTAATGATCAGCCCCAGCATTTT
NA,TRBV2,few,TRBJ2-7,CASSLRETTYEQYF,TGTGCCAGCAGTCTACGGGAGACAACCTACGAGCAGTACTTC
TRBD1,TRBV30,NA,TRBJ1-1,CAEARTGGFAFF,TGTGCCGAAGCCAGGACAGGGGGATTCGCTTTCTTT
TRBD1,TRBV29-1,NA,TRBJ2-7,CSVAGQIYEQYF,TGCAGCGTTGCGGGACAGATCTACGAGCAGTACTTC
NA,TRBV4-3,NA,TRBJ1-5,CASSQDHNQPQHF,TGCGCCAGCAGCCAAGATCACAATCAGCCCCAGCATTTT
NA,TRBV5-6,NA,TRBJ2-1,CASSLNYEQFF,TGTGCCAGCAGCTTGAACTATGAGCAGTTCTTC
TRBD1,TRBV7-9,NA,TRBJ2-7,CASSLRQGQGIEQYF,TGTGCCAGCAGCTTACGCCAGGGACAGGGGATCGAGCAGTACTTC
TRBD2,TRBV28,NA,TRBJ2-7,CASSLPQAGADEQYF,TGTGCCAGCAGTTTGCCCCAGGCGGGAGCCGACGAGCAGTACTTC
TRBD2,TRBV15,few,TRBJ2-1,CATSRDVLAGVTGEEQFF,TGTGCCACCAGCAGAGATGTCCTAGCGGGAGTGACGGGTGAAGAGCAGTTCTTC
NA,TRBV28,few,TRBJ2-1,CASGGSSYNEQFF,TGTGCCAGCGGCGGTAGCTCCTACAATGAGCAGTTCTTC
NA,TRBV9,NA,TRBJ2-7,CASSRAGRYEQYF,TGTGCCAGCAGTCGAGCGGGTCGTTACGAGCAGTACTTC
TRBD1,TRBV29-1,few,TRBJ1-5,CSVVEGQGANQPQHF,TGCAGCGTTGTTGAGGGACAGGGGGCTAATCAGCCCCAGCATTTT
TRBD1,TRBV25-1,few,TRBJ2-5,CASSAFRDSYQETQYF,TGTGCCAGCAGTGCTTTTCGGGACAGCTACCAAGAGACCCAGTACTTC
NA,TRBV18,NA,TRBJ2-5,CASSPRTTEETQYF,TGTGCCAGCTCACCGCGGACTACGGAAGAGACCCAGTACTTC
NA,TRBV30,NA,TRBJ2-5,CAWIGQSQETQYF,TGTGCCTGGATAGGACAGAGCCAAGAGACCCAGTACTTC
TRBD2,TRBV12-5,few,TRBJ2-1,CASALSGSYNEQFF,TGTGCTAGTGCCTTAAGCGGGAGCTACAATGAGCAGTTCTTC
TRBD1,TRBV5-1,few,TRBJ2-7,CASSLTGAVYEQYF,TGCGCCAGCAGCTTGACAGGGGCCGTCTACGAGCAGTACTTC
NA,TRBV25-1,few,TRBJ2-2,CASSGSGTGELFF,TGTGCCAGCAGCGGATCAGGCACCGGGGAGCTGTTTTTT
NA,TRBV10-3,NA,TRBJ2-7,CAISESGYEQYF,TGTGCCATCAGTGAGAGCGGGTACGAGCAGTACTTC
NA,TRBV30,NA,TRBJ2-7,CAWSRGALPEQYF,TGTGCCTGGAGCCGGGGGGCGCTCCCCGAGCAGTACTTC
TRBD1,TRBV4-1,NA,TRBJ1-2,CASSQVTGVGGGYTF,TGCGCCAGCAGCCAAGTTACAGGGGTCGGTGGCGGCTACACCTTC
TRBD1,TRBV19,NA,TRBJ2-1,CASTQMTGGYEQFF,TGTGCCAGTACCCAGATGACAGGGGGTTACGAGCAGTTCTTC
TRBD1,TRBV28,NA,TRBJ2-5,CASSSASGTDPQETQYF,TGTGCCAGCAGTTCCGCCTCCGGGACAGATCCTCAAGAGACCCAGTACTTC
TRBD1,TRBV27,few,TRBJ2-1,CASSLGWDSPYNEQFF,TGTGCCAGCAGTTTGGGTTGGGACAGTCCCTACAATGAGCAGTTCTTC
NA,TRBV15,NA,TRBJ1-1,CASRPGGGTEAFF,TGTGCCAGCCGCCCCGGGGGTGGCACTGAAGCTTTCTTT
NA,TRBV20-1,few,TRBJ1-5,CSARDLYGQHF,TGCAGTGCTAGAGATTTGTACGGACAACATTTT
NA,TRBV29-1,NA,TRBJ1-2,CSAQQNYGYTF,TGCAGCGCTCAACAGAACTATGGCTACACCTTC
NA,TRBV28,few,TRBJ2-5,CATAGANLYQETQYF,TGTGCCACCGCTGGGGCAAACTTGTACCAAGAGACCCAGTACTTC
TRBD1,TRBV13,NA,TRBJ1-1,CASSPGQGVAYTEAFF,TGTGCCAGCAGCCCCGGACAGGGGGTGGCGTACACTGAAGCTTTCTTT